This T cell receptor beta chain was identified in a study of glioma-infiltrating T cells. Study results and limitations: Above-expected tissue-blood divergence occurred in all gliomas, most in low-grade ones. CDR3 overlap between tissue and blood was very small.

In its sample, this clonotype was seen a few times. Its antigen is still unknown. Amplification of TCR alpha and beta CDR3 regions from RNA used iRepertoire nested multiplex PCR. One-step reverse transcription and amplification started from approximately 100-400 ng of tissue mRNA or PBMC total RNA. TCRdb independently ran MiXCR on the multiplex PCR reads; one entry per CDR3 protein. The sample includes about 130,000 distinct CDR3 sequences, around 25% seen only once; the top ten take 27%. Germline V gene lookup returns CDR1 KGHDR and CDR2 SFDVKD. This CDR3 region has 15 residues. Unmatched junction bases numbered 3, after V lost 0 bases and J lost 4 bases.

This TCR was recovered from a human donor with low-grade glioma or glioblastoma, undergoing nonglioma brain surgery, or in good health (not recorded which). The sequencing sample was made of glioma tissue, nonneoplastic brain tissue, or PBMCs (not recorded which). The chain employs TRBV24-1 and TRBJ2-3; 7 nucleotides match TRBD1. The CDR3 DNA is TGTGCCACCAGTGATTTGACAGGGGCGGCAGATACGCAGTATTTT. Translating gives CATSDLTGAADTQYF.